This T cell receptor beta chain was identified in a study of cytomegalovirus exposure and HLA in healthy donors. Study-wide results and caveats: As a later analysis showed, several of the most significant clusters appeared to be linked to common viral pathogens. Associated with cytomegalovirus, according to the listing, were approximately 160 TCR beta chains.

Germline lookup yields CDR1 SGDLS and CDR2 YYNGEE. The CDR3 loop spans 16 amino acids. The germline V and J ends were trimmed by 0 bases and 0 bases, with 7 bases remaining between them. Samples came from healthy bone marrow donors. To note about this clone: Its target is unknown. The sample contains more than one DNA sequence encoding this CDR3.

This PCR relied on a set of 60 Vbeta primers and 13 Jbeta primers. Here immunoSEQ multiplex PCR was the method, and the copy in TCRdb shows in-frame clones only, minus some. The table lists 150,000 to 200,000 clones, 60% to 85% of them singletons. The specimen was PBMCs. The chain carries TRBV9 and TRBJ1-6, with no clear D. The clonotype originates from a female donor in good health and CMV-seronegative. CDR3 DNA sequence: TGTGCCAGCAGCGTAGGCGGTAGCTCCTATAATTCACCCCTCCACTTT. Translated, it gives CASSVGGSSYNSPLHF. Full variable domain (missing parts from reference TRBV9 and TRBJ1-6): DSGVTQTPKHLITATGQRVTLRCSPRSGDLSVYWYQQSLDQGLQFLIQYYNGEERAKGNILERFSAQQFPDLHSELNLSSLELGDSALYFCASSVGGSSYNSPLHFGNGTRLTVT.